This T cell receptor (beta chain) was captured by sequencing in a study of OX40 agonist ivuxolimab in advanced cancers. On the study more broadly: Allowance was made for prior anti-PD-1, anti-PD-L1 or anti-CTLA-4 therapy, and about 40% had some. Of the patients, three showed partial responses, one with hepatocellular carcinoma and two with cutaneous melanoma.

People who had autoimmune disease history or systemic immunosuppression were excluded. The CDR3 totals 15 residues. The J segment lost 3 bases and the V segment lost 1 base, leaving 3 bases of the junction unmatched. CDR1 is SGHRS, CDR2 YFSETQ, per germline. Assay used: immunoSEQ multiplex PCR; TCRdb lists only in-frame clones, some missing. The sample shows about 27,000 clones, about 81% of them seen only once. General study results and limits: Averaging showed that CD8+ T cells had more expanded clones than CD4+ did.

The table lists this clone with a count of one. Its antigen is as yet unknown. The chain carries TRBV5-1 and TRBJ2-7; TRBD2 matches 11 bases. The TCR was taken from an adult with an advanced solid tumor such as melanoma, head and neck, liver or kidney cancer. The source was CD4+ or CD8+ T cells sorted from blood, collected in a trial of the OX40 agonist ivuxolimab. For the CDR3, the DNA is TGCGCCAGCAGCTTGTCTAGCGGGGGGTTCTACGAGCAGTACTTC. Its translation: CASSLSSGGFYEQYF.